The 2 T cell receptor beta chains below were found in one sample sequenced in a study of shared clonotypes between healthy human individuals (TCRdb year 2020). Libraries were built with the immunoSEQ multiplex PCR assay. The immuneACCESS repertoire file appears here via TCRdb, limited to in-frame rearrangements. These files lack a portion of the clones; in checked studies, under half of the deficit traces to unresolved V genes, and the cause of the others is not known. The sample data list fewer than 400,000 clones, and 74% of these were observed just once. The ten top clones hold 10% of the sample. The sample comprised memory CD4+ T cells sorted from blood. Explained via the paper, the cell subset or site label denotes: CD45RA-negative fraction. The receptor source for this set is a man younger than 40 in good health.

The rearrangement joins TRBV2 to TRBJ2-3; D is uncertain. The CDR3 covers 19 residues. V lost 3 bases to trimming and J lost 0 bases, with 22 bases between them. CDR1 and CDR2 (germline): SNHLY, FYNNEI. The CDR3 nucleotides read TGTGCCAGCAGTGAGATGGCAGGTCAAGGAATTCAAAGCACAGATACGCAGTATTTT. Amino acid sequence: CASSEMAGQGIQSTDTQYF.

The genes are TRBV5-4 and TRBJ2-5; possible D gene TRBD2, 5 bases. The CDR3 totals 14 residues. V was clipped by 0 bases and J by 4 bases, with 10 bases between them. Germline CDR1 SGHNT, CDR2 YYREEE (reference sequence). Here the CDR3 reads CASSLVGSRETQYF. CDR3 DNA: TGTGCCAGCAGCTTGGTAGGGAGTCGAGAGACCCAGTACTTC.